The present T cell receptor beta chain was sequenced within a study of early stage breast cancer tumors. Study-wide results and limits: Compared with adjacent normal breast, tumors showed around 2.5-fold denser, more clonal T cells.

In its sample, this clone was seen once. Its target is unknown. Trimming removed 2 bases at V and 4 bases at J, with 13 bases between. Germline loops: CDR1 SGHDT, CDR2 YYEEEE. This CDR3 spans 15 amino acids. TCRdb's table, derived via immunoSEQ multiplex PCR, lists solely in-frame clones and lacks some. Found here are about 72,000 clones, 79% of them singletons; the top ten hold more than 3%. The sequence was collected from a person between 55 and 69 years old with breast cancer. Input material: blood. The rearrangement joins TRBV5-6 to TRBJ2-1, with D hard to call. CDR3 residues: CASSFGLALYNEQFF. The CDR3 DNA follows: TGTGCCAGCAGCTTCGGGCTCGCCTTGTACAATGAGCAGTTCTTC.